The clone carrying this T cell receptor beta chain was recorded only once. This CDR3 comprises 15 residues. In germline, CDR1 is MGHRA, CDR2 YSYEKL. V shed 6 bases, J shed 2 bases, and the junction held 9 bases outside the gene matches. The data were obtained in a study of siplizumab effects on memory and regulatory T cells. Here immunoSEQ multiplex PCR was the method, and the copy in TCRdb shows in-frame clones only, minus some. The sample lists some 110,000 clones, around 94% seen once, with under 2% in the top ten. This sequence originates from a human donor in good health. The sample consisted of non-Treg CD4+ T cells sorted from blood. The chain carries TRBV4-1 and TRBJ2-7; TRBD1 agrees at 8 bases. Here the CDR3 DNA reads TGCGCCAGCAGGTTACAGGGGGACGGGGCCTACGAGCAGTACTTC. Amino acid sequence: CASRLQGDGAYEQYF.